What follows are 11 T cell receptor beta chains derived from one specimen sequenced in a study of blood T cell repertoires in COVID-19. Clones were sequenced by immunoSEQ multiplex PCR, and TCRdb holds only the in-frame ones, with some missing. The data hold more than 200,000 clones, with 80% to 90% observed a single time. The sequenced sample consisted of peripheral blood. The receptors originated from a woman aged 40 to 49 who had recovered from COVID-19.

This chain connects TRBV12-3 or TRBV12-4 to TRBJ1-1, with D uncertain. The V gene lost 3 bases and the J gene lost 8 bases, with 7 bases spanning the gap. The CDR3 is made up of 11 amino acids. In DNA, the CDR3 is TGTGCCAGCAGTTTGGTCGGGGAAGCTTTCTTT. Protein: CASSLVGEAFF.

This sequence joins TRBV12-5 and TRBJ2-3; 11 bases agree with TRBD2. Trimming cost V 0 bases and J 7 bases; bases outside gene matches: 6. Looked up from germline, CDR1 is LGHNT and CDR2 is FRNRAP. The CDR3 extends over 16 amino acids. Here the CDR3 DNA reads TGTGCTAGTGGTTTGGTAGTAGCGGGGGGGGTAAATACGCAGTATTTT. It specifies CASGLVVAGGVNTQYF.

The chain recombines TRBV7-9 with TRBJ1-6, with D possibly TRBD1 on 5 matching bases. Germline CDR1 is SEHNR and CDR2 is FQNEAQ (reference sequence). The V gene lost 6 bases and the J gene lost 6 bases, with 9 bases spanning the gap. The CDR3 is 13 amino acids. CDR3 sequence reads: CASRLDSNSPLHF. CDR3 bases: TGTGCCAGCAGGCTCGACAGTAATTCACCCCTCCACTTT.

J is TRBJ2-2 and V is TRBV28, with TRBD1 as a possible D gene (5 bases). Looked up from germline, CDR1 is MDHEN and CDR2 is SYDVKM. The V end was cut by 3 bases, the J end by 0 bases, with 11 bases between. This CDR3 contains 16 residues. The CDR3 reads CASSFFEGANTGELFF. For the CDR3, the DNA is TGTGCCAGCAGTTTCTTTGAAGGGGCGAACACCGGGGAGCTGTTTTTT.

This rearrangement joins TRBV9 to TRBJ2-7; tentatively, D is TRBD2 (5 bases). Trimming pared 0 bases from V and 1 base from J, leaving 8 bases between. CDR1 and CDR2 from the germline V gene are SGDLS and YYNGEE. The CDR3 is made up of 14 amino acids. CDR3 protein: CASSVGRGSYEQYF. The DNA for the CDR3 is TGTGCCAGCAGCGTAGGTCGGGGTTCCTACGAGCAGTACTTC.

This chain uses TRBV30 with TRBJ1-2; 9 nucleotides line up with TRBD1. V trimming: 2 bases; J trimming: 5 bases; junction bases outside the gene matches: 9. Germline CDR1 GTSNPN, CDR2 SVGIG (reference sequence). The CDR3 runs to 15 residues. The CDR3 protein is CAWSYAGTGFYGYTF. The DNA for the CDR3 is TGTGCCTGGAGTTACGCCGGGACAGGGTTTTATGGCTACACCTTC.

The rearrangement uses TRBV5-1 and TRBJ2-7; D not resolved. In germline, CDR1 is SGHRS, CDR2 YFSETQ. Trimming shortened V by 0 bases and J by 0 bases, and 4 bases separated the two germline ends. The CDR3 length is 13 residues. This chain's CDR3 is CASSLDYSYEQYF. The CDR3 DNA sequence: TGCGCCAGCAGCTTGGACTACTCCTACGAGCAGTACTTC.

This clone showed up many times. This chain joins TRBV5-1 and TRBJ1-2, with unresolved D. The CDR3 spans 13 residues. V lost 0 bases and J lost 7, with 10 bases in between. The germline V gene has CDR1 SGHRS and CDR2 YFSETQ. The CDR3 protein is CASSLGQVGGYTF. As DNA, the CDR3 is TGCGCCAGCAGCTTGGGTCAGGTTGGTGGCTACACCTTC.

The chain recombines TRBV7-8 with TRBJ1-1, with 7 nucleotides matching TRBD1. Germline CDR1 is SGHVS and CDR2 is FQNEAQ. The CDR3 has 16 residues. With 4 bases clipped from V and 4 bases from J, the junction kept 12 bases outside the gene matches. CDR3 in amino acids: CASSSLTDRLGTEAFF. The CDR3 bases are TGTGCCAGCAGCTCCCTAACGGACAGGTTGGGCACTGAAGCTTTCTTT.

The genes are TRBV4-1 and TRBJ2-3; D is uncertain. Germline V gene lookup returns CDR1 MGHRA and CDR2 YSYEKL. The V and J ends lost 1 base and 6 bases respectively, with 11 bases between them. The CDR3 has 14 residues. The CDR3 here is CASSQVELTDTQYF. In DNA form, the CDR3 reads TGCGCCAGCAGCCAAGTTGAACTAACGGATACGCAGTATTTT.

CDR3 DNA: TGTGCCAGCAGCTACCAGGGTCGGGGGAATGAAAAACTGTTTTTT. Amino acid sequence: CASSYQGRGNEKLFF. This sequence joins TRBV7-9 and TRBJ1-4; D is possibly TRBD1 (5 bases). Trimming took off 4 bases at V and 5 bases at J, with 14 bases between the two ends. This CDR3 has 15 amino acids. Germline V gene lookup returns CDR1 SEHNR and CDR2 FQNEAQ (reference sequence).